This TCR beta chain was captured in a study of Japanese encephalitis immunity and Zika vaccine responses. About the research overall: Flavivirus-naive donors were sampled at weeks 2, 6 and 52 after ZPIV.

In TCRdb, the 5' RACE reads were re-called with MiXCR into one record per CDR3 protein. Of roughly 180 distinct CDR3 sequences listed, 4.1% are singletons. CDR1 LGHNA and CDR2 YNFKEQ come from the germline V gene. The CDR3 is 17 amino acids. Trimming took 7 bases from V and 3 from J; bases not matched to a gene: 9. This clonotype qualifies as large. PBMCs were CFSE-labeled and cultured for approximately 6 days with peptide pools at around 0.98 ug/mL each. The sort collected unfixed, live, CD56-CD19-CD16-CD3+CD4+ CFSE-low proliferating CD4 T cells. The V and J genes are TRBV4-2 and TRBJ2-3, with 14 bases lining up with TRBD2. The sample consisted of antigen-activated CD4+ T cells from blood, cultured, taken during a Zika inactivated vaccine study. This TCR was recovered from an adult man who received an inactivated Zika virus vaccine. The chain's CDR3 is CASTLTGTSGGTDTQYF. The CDR3 DNA reads as TGTGCCAGCACCCTAACAGGGACTAGCGGGGGTACAGATACGCAGTATTTT.